One sample yielded the 9 T cell receptor beta chains listed below, sequenced in a study of blood T cell repertoires in COVID-19. Libraries were prepared by immunoSEQ multiplex PCR; TCRdb keeps only in-frame clonotypes and omits some of them. There are under 40,000 clones in the sample; 80% occur only once, and approximately 15% lies in the top ten. Sequenced sample: peripheral blood. The receptors were gathered from a woman aged 70 to 79 with acute or convalescent COVID-19.

The chain has TRBV11-2 and TRBJ1-1; 9 nucleotides align to TRBD1. CDR3 size: 13 residues. V trimming: 9 bases; J trimming: 5 bases; junction bases outside the gene matches: 7. The germline V gene has CDR1 SGHAT and CDR2 FQNNGV. CDR3 region: CASLKQGATEAFF. The CDR3 bases are TGTGCCAGTTTAAAACAGGGGGCAACTGAAGCTTTCTTT.

In this sample, this clone turned up a few times. The junction does not match germline at one end; this may be a read error. The chain combines TRBV18 with TRBJ1-1; D is undetermined. Germline CDR1 and CDR2: KGHSH and LQKENI. The CDR3 has 14 amino acids. CDR3 loop: CASSPPSVKTEAFF. CDR3 DNA: TGTGCCAGCTCACCACCGTCGGTGAAGACTGAAGCTTTCTTT.

The chain is built from TRBV18 and TRBJ1-1, with 10 bases fitting TRBD1. J gave up 7 bases and V 3 bases, and 5 bases lay outside the gene matches. This CDR3 is 14 amino acids long. CDR1 KGHSH and CDR2 LQKENI come from the germline V gene. CDR3 bases: TGTGCCAGCTCACCGGGACAGGGGAACGGTGAAGCTTTCTTT. This sequence encodes CASSPGQGNGEAFF.

The sample holds one count of this clone. The rearrangement links TRBV7-2 to TRBJ2-7; 7 bases match TRBD1. Unmatched junction bases numbered 6, after V lost 2 bases and J lost 5 bases. Germline V gene data show CDR1 as SGHTA and CDR2 as FQGNSA. The CDR3 has 14 amino acids. CDR3 sequence: CASSLNRGYHEQYF. The CDR3 DNA reads TGTGCCAGCAGCTTAAACAGGGGCTACCACGAGCAGTACTTC.

A few counts support this clone. The chain recombines TRBV4-1 with TRBJ2-7, with 10 bases that match TRBD2. V was clipped by 5 bases and J by 6 bases; unmatched bases: 10. The CDR3 runs to 15 residues. Per germline, CDR1 MGHRA and CDR2 YSYEKL. CDR3 sequence reads: CASSGGNLAGAEQYF. CDR3 sequence (DNA): TGCGCCAGCAGCGGAGGGAACCTAGCGGGAGCCGAGCAGTACTTC.

DNA of the CDR3: TGTGCCAGCTCACCAGGGGTCAGGGACACCGGGGAGCTGTTTTTT. Translation gives CASSPGVRDTGELFF. The chain uses TRBV18 and TRBJ2-2; the D gene is possibly TRBD1 (5 bases). The CDR3 sequence is 15 residues long. Between the trimmed V and J ends, which lost 2 bases and 3 bases, there was a span of 10 bases. Germline V gives CDR1 KGHSH, CDR2 LQKENI.

The chain uses TRBV10-3 and TRBJ1-3; 9 nucleotides line up with TRBD1. Germline CDR1 is ENHRY and CDR2 is SYGVKD. V dropped 10 bases and J dropped 5; count of bases not matched to a gene: 9. The CDR3 contains 14 residues. As DNA, the CDR3 is TGTGCCACCGTGGACAGGGGTACACGAAACACCATATATTTT. Its translation: CATVDRGTRNTIYF.

V usage is TRBV7-6 and J usage is TRBJ1-2; 7 positions match TRBD1. This CDR3 region has 15 residues. Germline assignment: CDR1 SGHVS and CDR2 FNYEAQ. V was pared by 1 base and J by 4 bases, with 6 bases of the junction left unmatched. The CDR3 nucleotides read TGTGCCAGCAGCTTAGAACAGGGGCCAATCTATGGCTACACCTTC. This codes for CASSLEQGPIYGYTF.

The rearrangement uses TRBV29-1 and TRBJ1-5; D might be TRBD1 (5 bases). Germline V lookup: CDR1 SQVTM, CDR2 ANQGSEA. Trimming shortened V by 6 bases and J by 0 bases, and 12 bases separated the two germline ends. This CDR3 is 14 amino acids long. The CDR3 DNA sequence: TGCAGCGTGCAATCACAGGATAGCAATCAGCCCCAGCATTTT. Protein: CSVQSQDSNQPQHF.